The 31 T cell receptor beta chains below all came from one sample that was sequenced in a study of cytomegalovirus exposure and HLA in healthy donors. 13 Jbeta primers and 60 Vbeta primers were used for the PCR. Clones were sequenced by immunoSEQ multiplex PCR, and TCRdb holds only the in-frame ones, with some missing. The sample shows roughly 180,000 clones, roughly 80% of them seen only once. Sample: PBMCs. The source is a male donor in good health and CMV-seronegative.

About this clone itself: A read error may account for a junction end that differs from germline. V and J are TRBV2 and TRBJ1-4, with 7 bases identical to TRBD1. Germline V gene lookup returns CDR1 SNHLY and CDR2 FYNNEI. The CDR3 extends over 11 amino acids. The CDR3 sequence: CASSVEGGGLF. The CDR3 coding sequence is TGTGCCAGCAGTGTGGAAGGAGGGGGCCTTTTT.

This clone was seen more than once but under ten times. The chain links TRBV7-9 to TRBJ1-1; possible D gene TRBD1, 6 bases. In germline, CDR1 is SEHNR, CDR2 FQNEAQ (reference sequence). Deletions cut 3 bases from V and 4 bases from J, with 12 bases between. This CDR3 is 14 amino acids long. CDR3 protein: CASSFGTSGTEAFF. In nucleotides, the CDR3 is TGTGCCAGCAGCTTCGGGACAAGCGGCACTGAAGCTTTCTTT.

The V and J genes are TRBV19 and TRBJ2-7, with a possible D match to TRBD2 (7 bases). Germline CDR1 is LNHDA and CDR2 is SQIVND (reference sequence). The CDR3 has 14 amino acids. With 3 bases removed from V and 3 bases from J, the gap between germline ends came to 12 bases. As DNA, the CDR3 is TGTGCCAGTAGTATTGGGGGGGGCGTCTACGAGCAGTACTTC. Translation: CASSIGGGVYEQYF.

The J gene is TRBJ2-3, the V gene TRBV7-3; D gene unclear. The CDR3 is 14 residues long. Trimming took 3 bases from V and 5 from J, leaving 12 bases between them. Germline-derived CDR1 and CDR2 are SGHTA and FQGTGA. The CDR3 region has the DNA TGTGCCAGCAGCTTGGGCCCATATGAAGATACGCAGTATTTT. It encodes CASSLGPYEDTQYF.

V and J are TRBV6-5 and TRBJ1-1, with 7 positions matching TRBD1. Trimming removed 0 bases from V and 5 bases from J; junction bases left unmatched: 6. Germline V gene sequence: CDR1 MNHEY, CDR2 SVGAGI. This CDR3 has 15 residues. In DNA form, the CDR3 reads TGTGCCAGCAGTTACTCGGCACAGGGGTGGACTGAAGCTTTCTTT. It is translated as CASSYSAQGWTEAFF.

The chain couples TRBV9 to TRBJ2-1; TRBD2 might be the D (6 bases). Germline V lookup: CDR1 SGDLS, CDR2 YYNGEE. The CDR3 is 14 amino acids. V gave up 4 bases and J gave up 4 bases, with 12 bases separating them. The CDR3 DNA is TGTGCCAGCAGCAGCGGGCCAGCTTACAATGAGCAGTTCTTC. This encodes CASSSGPAYNEQFF.

This rearrangement joins TRBV5-1 to TRBJ1-3; 10 bases are shared with TRBD1. Per germline, CDR1 SGHRS and CDR2 YFSETQ. This CDR3 contains 13 residues. After removal of 7 bases from V and 3 bases from J, the junction contained 1 base not matched to a gene. The CDR3: CASGTGVGNTIYF. CDR3 DNA sequence: TGCGCCAGCGGGACAGGGGTTGGAAACACCATATATTTT. Full variable domain (missing parts from reference TRBV5-1 and TRBJ1-3): KAGVTQTPRYLIKTRGQQVTLSCSPISGHRSVSWYQQTPGQGLQFLFEYFSETQRNKGNFPGRFSGRQFSNSRSEMNVSTLELGDSALYLCASGTGVGNTIYFGEGSWLTVV.

The rearrangement joins TRBV28 to TRBJ1-3; D gene uncertain. V lost 2 bases to trimming and J lost 0 bases, with 8 bases between them. Germline V lookup: CDR1 MDHEN, CDR2 SYDVKM. The CDR3 is 15 residues long. CDR3: CASSLDNGSGNTIYF. CDR3 bases: TGTGCCAGCAGTTTAGACAATGGCTCTGGAAACACCATATATTTT. Variable domain in full (rest from reference TRBV28 and TRBJ1-3): DVKVTQSSRYLVKRTGEKVFLECVQDMDHENMFWYRQDPGLGLRLIYFSYDVKMKEKGDIPEGYSVSREKKERFSLILESASTNQTSMYLCASSLDNGSGNTIYFGEGSWLTVV.

The chain uses TRBV9 and TRBJ2-3, with a tentative D call TRBD2 (5 bases). Trimming shortened V by 0 bases and J by 2 bases, and 10 bases separated the two germline ends. Germline V gene lookup returns CDR1 SGDLS and CDR2 YYNGEE. This CDR3 spans 15 amino acids. CDR3 amino acids: CASSVGSGDTDTQYF. The CDR3 region has the DNA TGTGCCAGCAGCGTAGGCAGCGGCGACACAGATACGCAGTATTTT.

The J gene is TRBJ2-3, the V gene TRBV9, with TRBD1 matching 7 bases. This CDR3 is 15 amino acids long. V lost 3 bases and J lost 0; bases outside the gene matches: 4. Germline CDR1 SGDLS, CDR2 YYNGEE. Here the CDR3 reads CASSDGTASTDTQYF. CDR3 in DNA: TGTGCCAGCAGCGACGGGACAGCTAGCACAGATACGCAGTATTTT.

This chain links TRBV5-1 with TRBJ2-1; D is possibly TRBD1 (6 bases). V was shortened by 3 bases and J by 0 bases, with 13 bases between the two germline ends. CDR1 SGHRS and CDR2 YFSETQ come from the germline V gene. The CDR3 is 16 residues long. CDR3 DNA: TGCGCCAGCAGCTGGACCGGACAGAGCTCCTACAATGAGCAGTTCTTC. Its translation is CASSWTGQSSYNEQFF.

This clone was counted a single time. The chain uses TRBV29-1 and TRBJ1-3, with 9 bases matching TRBD1. This CDR3 spans 12 amino acids. From germline, CDR1 is SQVTM and CDR2 ANQGSEA. With V trimmed by 6 bases and J by 6 bases, 3 bases remained unmatched. CDR3 DNA: TGCAGCGTACAGGGGGCTTCAAACACCATATATTTT. It is translated as CSVQGASNTIYF.

This sequence joins TRBV28 and TRBJ1-5, with a tentative D call TRBD1 (6 bases). V was cut by 6 bases and J by 5 bases, with 14 bases left in between. CDR1 and CDR2 from the germline V gene are MDHEN and SYDVKM. The CDR3 sequence is 14 residues long. The CDR3 region is CASSLGQLDQPQHF. Here the CDR3 DNA reads TGTGCCAGCAGCCTTGGACAGTTAGATCAGCCCCAGCATTTT.

The chain carries TRBV5-1 and TRBJ2-7; 11 positions agree with TRBD2. CDR3 length: 15 residues. V was pared by 0 bases and J by 5 bases, with 4 bases of the junction left unmatched. The V gene's germline CDR1 is SGHRS and CDR2 YFSETQ. The CDR3 sequence: CASSLVTSGTHEQYF. CDR3 DNA: TGCGCCAGCAGCTTGGTGACTAGCGGGACCCACGAGCAGTACTTC. The whole variable domain, filled in from reference TRBV5-1 and TRBJ2-7, reads KAGVTQTPRYLIKTRGQQVTLSCSPISGHRSVSWYQQTPGQGLQFLFEYFSETQRNKGNFPGRFSGRQFSNSRSEMNVSTLELGDSALYLCASSLVTSGTHEQYFGPGTRLTVT.

This chain joins TRBV4-1 and TRBJ2-2; tentative D call: TRBD2 (6 bases). The CDR3 sequence is 16 residues long. V shed 1 base and J shed 5 bases, with 14 bases lying between them. Germline lookup yields CDR1 MGHRA and CDR2 YSYEKL. Written as DNA, the CDR3 is TGCGCCAGCAGCCAAGGGACGTTTGCGGGGACCGGGGAGCTGTTTTTT. Amino acid sequence: CASSQGTFAGTGELFF.

This clone was detected only a few times. This chain connects TRBV4-1 to TRBJ2-3; 10 positions match TRBD2. J lost 3 bases, V lost 1 base, and 4 bases had no gene match. The germline CDR1 and CDR2 sequences are MGHRA and YSYEKL. This CDR3 comprises 16 residues. CDR3 DNA sequence: TGCGCCAGCAGCCAAGGACTAGCGGGCTTTACAGATACGCAGTATTTT. This translates into CASSQGLAGFTDTQYF.

The chain links TRBV30 to TRBJ2-7; TRBD2 is a possible D gene (6 bases). Trimming shortened V by 0 bases and J by 0 bases, and 9 bases separated the two germline ends. The germline V gene has CDR1 GTSNPN and CDR2 SVGIG (reference sequence). The CDR3 extends over 14 amino acids. The CDR3 sequence: CAWSVLARSYEQYF. The CDR3 coding sequence is TGTGCCTGGAGTGTGCTAGCGCGCTCCTACGAGCAGTACTTC.

The genes are TRBV9 and TRBJ2-3; maybe TRBD2 (6 bases). V lost 2 bases, J lost 1 base, and 8 bases lay in between. The CDR3 is 14 amino acids. The germline V gene has CDR1 SGDLS and CDR2 YYNGEE. The CDR3 spells CASSVLAGTDTQYF. CDR3 in DNA: TGTGCCAGCAGCGTGTTAGCGGGCACAGATACGCAGTATTTT.

The V call is TRBV30, the J call TRBJ2-2; 7 bases are a match to TRBD1. With 2 bases clipped from V and 1 base from J, the junction kept 4 bases outside the gene matches. Per germline, CDR1 GTSNPN and CDR2 SVGIG (reference sequence). The CDR3 length is 15 residues. This CDR3 is CAWSLTGLNTGELFF. CDR3 bases: TGTGCCTGGAGTCTGACAGGGTTGAACACCGGGGAGCTGTTTTTT.

This clone was counted a single time. The chain uses TRBV6-5 and TRBJ2-5, with a tentative D call TRBD1 (5 bases). The CDR3 has 13 residues. The ends were cut back, 5 bases at V and 5 bases at J, with 12 bases in the middle. Germline loops: CDR1 MNHEY, CDR2 SVGAGI. DNA of the CDR3: TGTGCCAGCAGTGAAGTAGGGGTTGAGACCCAGTACTTC. Translated, it gives CASSEVGVETQYF.

V and J are TRBV7-2 and TRBJ2-3; 10 bases are a match to TRBD1. Germline values: CDR1 SGHTA, CDR2 FQGNSA. Germline trimming cut 5 bases from V and 3 bases from J; bases unmatched to any gene: 5. The CDR3 runs 15 residues. The CDR3 DNA follows: TGTGCCAGCAGCCCTGACAGGGGGCCTACAGATACGCAGTATTTT. Its translation is CASSPDRGPTDTQYF.

The rearrangement joins TRBV7-2 to TRBJ2-7; D possibly corresponds to TRBD2 (5 bases). The V end lost 4 bases, the J end lost 0 bases, and 10 bases lay between the germline ends. The CDR3 totals 14 residues. Looked up from germline, CDR1 is SGHTA and CDR2 is FQGNSA. CDR3 sequence reads: CASSSLAYSYEQYF. DNA of the CDR3: TGTGCCAGCAGCTCCTTAGCGTACTCCTACGAGCAGTACTTC.

The CDR3, as DNA: TGTGCCAGCAGCCAAGATATCGGGGTTGAGCAGTACTTC. It codes for CASSQDIGVEQYF. This chain connects TRBV4-2 to TRBJ2-7; tentatively, D is TRBD2 (5 bases). Germline CDR1 reads LGHNA; CDR2 reads YNFKEQ. The V end was cut by 0 bases, the J end by 7 bases, with 10 bases between. The CDR3 sequence is 13 residues long.

The gene calls are TRBV10-3 and TRBJ1-3; possibly TRBD1 for D (5 bases). This CDR3 has 14 residues. The V and J ends lost 0 bases and 7 bases respectively, with 10 bases between them. Germline assignment: CDR1 ENHRY and CDR2 SYGVKD. CDR3 coding DNA: TGTGCCATCAGTGAGTCAGGGGCGGGGAACACCATATATTTT. Its translation is CAISESGAGNTIYF.

This rearrangement joins TRBV5-1 to TRBJ2-7, with 9 bases identical to TRBD2. This CDR3 is built from 13 residues. Losses at the gene ends were 5 bases for V and 4 bases for J; bases not matched to a gene: 4. Looked up from germline, CDR1 is SGHRS and CDR2 is YFSETQ. CDR3 DNA sequence: TGCGCCAGCAGTAGCGGGAGTCAATACGAGCAGTACTTC. This sequence encodes CASSSGSQYEQYF.

V gene TRBV7-2 combines with J gene TRBJ2-3; TRBD2 is a possible D gene (6 bases). V gave up 7 bases and J gave up 12 bases, with 20 bases separating them. Per germline, CDR1 SGHTA and CDR2 FQGNSA. The CDR3 runs 13 residues. For the CDR3, the DNA is TGTGCCAGCACACGGCTAGCGCCCGAACATCAGTATTTT. Protein: CASTRLAPEHQYF.

The rearrangement uses TRBV6-1 and TRBJ1-6; 8 nucleotides align to TRBD1. In germline, CDR1 is MNHNS, CDR2 SASEGT. V lost 1 base, J lost 0 bases, and 5 bases stayed unmatched. The CDR3 is 18 amino acids. Here the CDR3 reads CASSEVWTGSSYNSPLHF. For the CDR3, the DNA is TGTGCCAGCAGTGAAGTATGGACAGGGAGCTCCTATAATTCACCCCTCCACTTT.

The chain joins TRBV12-5 to TRBJ2-1; 14 nucleotides line up with TRBD2. Germline V gene data show CDR1 as LGHNT and CDR2 as FRNRAP. The CDR3 contains 20 residues. V was clipped by 0 bases and J by 2 bases; unmatched bases: 9. The CDR3 region has the DNA TGTGCTAGTGGTTTGGTCCGCTCCGGGACTAGCGGGAGTCCCTACAATGAGCAGTTCTTC. Amino acids: CASGLVRSGTSGSPYNEQFF.

The sample holds one count of this clone. The CDR3 DNA sequence: TGTGCCAGCAGCCAGTCAAGCGGGGGCACAGATACGCAGTATTTT. Encoded protein: CASSQSSGGTDTQYF. The V gene is TRBV4-2, the J gene TRBJ2-3, with 7 positions matching TRBD2. The CDR3 covers 15 residues. CDR1 and CDR2 from the germline V gene are LGHNA and YNFKEQ. J was trimmed by 1 base and V by 3 bases; bases with no gene match: 4.

This sequence joins TRBV27 and TRBJ2-3; perhaps TRBD1 as D (6 bases). The germline V gene has CDR1 MNHEY and CDR2 SMNVEV (reference sequence). The germline V and J ends were trimmed by 5 bases and 4 bases, with 13 bases remaining between them. This CDR3 is built from 14 residues. The CDR3 reads CASSPHGTPDTQYF. CDR3 nucleotides: TGTGCCAGCAGTCCCCATGGGACACCAGATACGCAGTATTTT.

The chain recombines TRBV12-2 with TRBJ2-3; no DNA check was done on the table's D call, TRBD2. TRBV12-2 is a pseudogene segment. The CDR3 extends over 18 amino acids. CDR3 DNA: TGTGCAAGTCGCCCTCTGACTAGCGGGGGGACTAGCACAGATACGCAGTATTTT. The encoded protein is CASRPLTSGGTSTDTQYF.